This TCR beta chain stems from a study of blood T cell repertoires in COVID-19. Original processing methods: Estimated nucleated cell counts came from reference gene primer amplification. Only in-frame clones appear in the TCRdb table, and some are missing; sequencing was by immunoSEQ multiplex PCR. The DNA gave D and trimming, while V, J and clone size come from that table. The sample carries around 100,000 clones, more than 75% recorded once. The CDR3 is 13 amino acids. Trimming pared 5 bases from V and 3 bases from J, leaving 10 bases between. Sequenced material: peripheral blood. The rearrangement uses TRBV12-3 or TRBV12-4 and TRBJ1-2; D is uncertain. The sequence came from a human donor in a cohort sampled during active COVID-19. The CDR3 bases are TGTGCCAGCAGTCTAAGGGAGTACTATGGCTACACCTTC. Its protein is CASSLREYYGYTF.